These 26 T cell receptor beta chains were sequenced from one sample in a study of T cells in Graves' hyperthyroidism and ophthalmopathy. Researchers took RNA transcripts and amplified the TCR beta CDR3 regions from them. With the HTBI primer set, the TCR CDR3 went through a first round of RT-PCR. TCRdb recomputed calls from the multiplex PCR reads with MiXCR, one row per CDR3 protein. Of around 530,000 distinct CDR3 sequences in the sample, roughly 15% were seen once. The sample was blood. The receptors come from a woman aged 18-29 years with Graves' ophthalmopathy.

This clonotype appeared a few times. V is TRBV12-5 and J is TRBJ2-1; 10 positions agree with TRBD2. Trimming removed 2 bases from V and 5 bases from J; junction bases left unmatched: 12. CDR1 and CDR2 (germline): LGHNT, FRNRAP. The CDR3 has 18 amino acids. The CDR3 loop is CASGLNPGLAARNNEQFF. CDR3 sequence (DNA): TGTGCTAGTGGTTTGAACCCCGGACTAGCGGCCCGGAACAATGAGCAGTTCTTC.

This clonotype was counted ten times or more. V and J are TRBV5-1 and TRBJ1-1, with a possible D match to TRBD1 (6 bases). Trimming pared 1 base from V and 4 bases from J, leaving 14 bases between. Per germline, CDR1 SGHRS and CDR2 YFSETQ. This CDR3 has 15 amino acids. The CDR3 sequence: CASSLHIQGVTEAFF. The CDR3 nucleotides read TGCGCCAGCAGCTTGCACATACAGGGCGTCACTGAAGCTTTCTTT. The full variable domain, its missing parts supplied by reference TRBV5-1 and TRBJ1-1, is KAGVTQTPRYLIKTRGQQVTLSCSPISGHRSVSWYQQTPGQGLQFLFEYFSETQRNKGNFPGRFSGRQFSNSRSEMNVSTLELGDSALYLCASSLHIQGVTEAFFGQGTRLTVV.

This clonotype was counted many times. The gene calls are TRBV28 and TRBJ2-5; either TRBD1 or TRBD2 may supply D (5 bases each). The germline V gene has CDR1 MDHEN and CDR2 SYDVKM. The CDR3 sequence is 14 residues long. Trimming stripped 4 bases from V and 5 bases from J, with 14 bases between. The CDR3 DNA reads TGTGCCAGCAGTTGGGGGAGAGTCGGGGAGACCCAGTACTTC. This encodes CASSWGRVGETQYF.

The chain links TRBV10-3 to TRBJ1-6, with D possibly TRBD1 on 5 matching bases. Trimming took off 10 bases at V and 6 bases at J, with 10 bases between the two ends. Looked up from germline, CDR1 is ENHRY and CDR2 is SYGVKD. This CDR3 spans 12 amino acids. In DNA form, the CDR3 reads TGTGCCACCGCGGGGCCTAATTCACCCCTCCACTTT. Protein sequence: CATAGPNSPLHF.

CDR3 nucleotide sequence: TGTGCCAGCAGTTACGAGACAGGGGACAATGAGCAGTTCTTC. Encoded protein: CASSYETGDNEQFF. V is TRBV6-2 or TRBV6-3 and J is TRBJ2-1; 8 positions match TRBD1. Trimming cost V 2 bases and J 5 bases; bases outside gene matches: 2. Germline V gene data show CDR1 as MNHEY and CDR2 as SVGEGT. This CDR3 has 14 amino acids.

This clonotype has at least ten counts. The CDR3 is CASSPGLAGGYAYEQYF. In DNA form, the CDR3 reads TGCGCCAGCAGCCCCGGACTAGCGGGGGGTTATGCCTACGAGCAGTACTTC. The chain is built from TRBV5-1 and TRBJ2-7, with TRBD2 matching 14 bases. V was pared by 4 bases and J by 2 bases, with 8 bases of the junction left unmatched. Germline V gene lookup returns CDR1 SGHRS and CDR2 YFSETQ. This CDR3 comprises 17 residues.

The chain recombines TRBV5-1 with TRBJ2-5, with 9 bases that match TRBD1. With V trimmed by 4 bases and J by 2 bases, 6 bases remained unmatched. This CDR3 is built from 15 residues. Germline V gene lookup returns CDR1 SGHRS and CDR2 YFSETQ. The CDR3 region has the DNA TGCGCCAGCAGCATCTCACAGGGGGCACAAGAGACCCAGTACTTC. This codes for CASSISQGAQETQYF.

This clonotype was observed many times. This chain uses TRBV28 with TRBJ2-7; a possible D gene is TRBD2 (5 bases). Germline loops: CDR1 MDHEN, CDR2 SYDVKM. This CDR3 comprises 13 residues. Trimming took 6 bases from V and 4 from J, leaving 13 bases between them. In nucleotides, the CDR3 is TGTGCCAGCAGCGCCCTCGAGGGATACGAGCAGTACTTC. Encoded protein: CASSALEGYEQYF.

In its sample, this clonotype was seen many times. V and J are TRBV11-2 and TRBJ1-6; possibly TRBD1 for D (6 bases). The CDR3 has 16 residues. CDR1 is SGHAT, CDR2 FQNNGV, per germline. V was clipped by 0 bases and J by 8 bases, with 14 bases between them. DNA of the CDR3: TGTGCCAGCAGCTTAGAAGGGGCAGGGGTCTATTCACCCCTCCACTTT. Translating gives CASSLEGAGVYSPLHF. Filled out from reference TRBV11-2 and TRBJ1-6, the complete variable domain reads EAGVAQSPRYKIIEKRQSVAFWCNPISGHATLYWYQQILGQGPKLLIQFQNNGVVDDSQLPKDRFSAERLKGVDSTLKIQPAKLEDSAVYLCASSLEGAGVYSPLHFGNGTRLTVT.

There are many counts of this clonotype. In DNA form, the CDR3 reads TGTGCCAGCAGTGAACGAGCGGCAGCTGAAGCTTTCTTT. Its protein product is CASSERAAAEAFF. The rearrangement joins TRBV2 to TRBJ1-1; D is unclear. Between the trimmed V and J ends, which lost 2 bases and 6 bases, there was a span of 10 bases. CDR1 SNHLY and CDR2 FYNNEI come from the germline V gene. The length of the CDR3 is 13 residues.

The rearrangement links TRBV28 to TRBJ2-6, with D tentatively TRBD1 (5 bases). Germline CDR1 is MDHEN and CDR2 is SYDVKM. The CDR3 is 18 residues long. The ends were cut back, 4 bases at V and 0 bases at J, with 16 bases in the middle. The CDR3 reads CASSSSRRDRSGANVLTF. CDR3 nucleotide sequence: TGTGCCAGCAGTTCGTCCCGCAGGGATCGCTCTGGGGCCAACGTCCTGACTTTC.

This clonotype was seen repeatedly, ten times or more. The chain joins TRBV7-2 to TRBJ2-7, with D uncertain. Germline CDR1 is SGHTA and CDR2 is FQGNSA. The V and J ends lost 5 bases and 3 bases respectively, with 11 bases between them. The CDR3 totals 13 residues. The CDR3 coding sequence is TGTGCCAGCAGCCCCGTGATCGGCTACGAGCAGTACTTC. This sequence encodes CASSPVIGYEQYF.

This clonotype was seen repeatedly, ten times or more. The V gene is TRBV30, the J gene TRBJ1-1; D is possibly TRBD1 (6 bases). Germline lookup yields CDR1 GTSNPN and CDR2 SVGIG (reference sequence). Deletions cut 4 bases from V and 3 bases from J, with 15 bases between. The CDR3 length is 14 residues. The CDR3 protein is CAWTGEDWDTEAFF. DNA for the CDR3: TGTGCCTGGACAGGGGAGGACTGGGACACTGAAGCTTTCTTT.

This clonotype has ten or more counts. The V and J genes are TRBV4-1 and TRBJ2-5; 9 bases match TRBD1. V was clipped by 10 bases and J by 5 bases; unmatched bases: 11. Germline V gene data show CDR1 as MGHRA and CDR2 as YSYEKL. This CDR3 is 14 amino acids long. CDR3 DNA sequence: TGCGCCACCTCGGGACAGGGATCTGGGGAGACCCAGTACTTC. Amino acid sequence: CATSGQGSGETQYF.

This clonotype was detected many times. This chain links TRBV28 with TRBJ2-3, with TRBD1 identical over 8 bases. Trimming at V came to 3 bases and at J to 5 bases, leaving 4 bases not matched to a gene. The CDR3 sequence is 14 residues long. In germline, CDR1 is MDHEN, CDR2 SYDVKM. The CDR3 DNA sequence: TGTGCCAGCAGTTTCCAACAGGGGGGAGATACGCAGTATTTT. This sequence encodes CASSFQQGGDTQYF.

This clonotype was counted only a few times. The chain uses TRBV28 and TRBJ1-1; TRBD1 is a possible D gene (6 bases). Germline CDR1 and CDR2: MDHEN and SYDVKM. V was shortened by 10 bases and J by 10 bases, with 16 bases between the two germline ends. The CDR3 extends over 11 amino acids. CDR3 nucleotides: TGTGCCACCAACGTTAAGGGGGGAGCTTTCTTT. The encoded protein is CATNVKGGAFF.

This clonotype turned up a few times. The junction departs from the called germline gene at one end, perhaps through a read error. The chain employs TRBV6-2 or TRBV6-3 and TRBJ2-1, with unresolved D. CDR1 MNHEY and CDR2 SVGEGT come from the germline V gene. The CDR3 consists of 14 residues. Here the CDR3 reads CASSDGNSYNKQFF. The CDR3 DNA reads TGTGCCAGCAGTGACGGCAACTCCTACAATAAGCAGTTCTTC.

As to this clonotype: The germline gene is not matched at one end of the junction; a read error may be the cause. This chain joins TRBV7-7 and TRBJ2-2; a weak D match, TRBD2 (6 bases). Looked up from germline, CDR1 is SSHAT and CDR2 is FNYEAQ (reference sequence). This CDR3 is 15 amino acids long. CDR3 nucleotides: TGTGCTAGCAGCCCGATCGGGGGATACACCGGGGAGCTGTTTTTT. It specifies CASSPIGGYTGELFF.

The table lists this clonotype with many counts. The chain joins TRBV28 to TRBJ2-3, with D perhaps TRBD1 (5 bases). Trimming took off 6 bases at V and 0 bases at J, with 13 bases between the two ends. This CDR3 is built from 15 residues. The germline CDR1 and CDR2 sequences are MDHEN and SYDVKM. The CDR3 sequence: CASSRQTPSTDTQYF. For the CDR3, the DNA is TGTGCCAGCAGCCGACAGACTCCTAGCACAGATACGCAGTATTTT.

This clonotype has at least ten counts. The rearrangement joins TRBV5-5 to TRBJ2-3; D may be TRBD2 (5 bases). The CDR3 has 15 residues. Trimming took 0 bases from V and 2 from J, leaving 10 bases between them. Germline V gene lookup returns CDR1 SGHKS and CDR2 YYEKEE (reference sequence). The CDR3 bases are TGTGCCAGCAGCTTGGTCCCGGGATCCACAGATACGCAGTATTTT. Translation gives CASSLVPGSTDTQYF.

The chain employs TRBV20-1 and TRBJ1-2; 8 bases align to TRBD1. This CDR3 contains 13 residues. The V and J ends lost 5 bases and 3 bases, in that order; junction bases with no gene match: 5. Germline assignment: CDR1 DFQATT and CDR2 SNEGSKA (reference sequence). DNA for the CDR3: TGCAGTGCTGTATACAGGGGGTACTATGGCTACACCTTC. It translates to CSAVYRGYYGYTF.

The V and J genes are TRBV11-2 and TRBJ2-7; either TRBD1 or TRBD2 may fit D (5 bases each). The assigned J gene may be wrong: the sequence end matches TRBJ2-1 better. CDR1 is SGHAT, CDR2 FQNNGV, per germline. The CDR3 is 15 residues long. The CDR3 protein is CASSLRWDGSYEQFF. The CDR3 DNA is TGTGCCAGCAGCTTACGCTGGGACGGTTCCTACGAGCAGTTCTTC.

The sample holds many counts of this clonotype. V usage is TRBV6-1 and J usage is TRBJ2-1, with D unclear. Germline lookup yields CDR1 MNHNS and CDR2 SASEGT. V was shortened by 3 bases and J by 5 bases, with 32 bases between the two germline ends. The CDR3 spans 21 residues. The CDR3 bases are TGTGCCAGCAGTGATTTTGTATGGAGACACCCTGACTCCAACTTCCACAATGAGCAGTTCTTC. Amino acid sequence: CASSDFVWRHPDSNFHNEQFF.

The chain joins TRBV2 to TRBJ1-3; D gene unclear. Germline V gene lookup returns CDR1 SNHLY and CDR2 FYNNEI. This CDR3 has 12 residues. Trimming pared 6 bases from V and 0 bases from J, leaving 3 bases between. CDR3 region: CASRASGNTIYF. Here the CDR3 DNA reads TGTGCCAGCAGGGCCTCTGGAAACACCATATATTTT.

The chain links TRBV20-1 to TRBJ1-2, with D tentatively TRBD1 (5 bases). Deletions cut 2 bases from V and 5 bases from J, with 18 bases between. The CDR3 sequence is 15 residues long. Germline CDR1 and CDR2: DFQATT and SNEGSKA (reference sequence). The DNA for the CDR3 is TGCAGTGCTAGATATATGGGTAGGGGAGAGTATGGCTACACCTTC. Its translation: CSARYMGRGEYGYTF.

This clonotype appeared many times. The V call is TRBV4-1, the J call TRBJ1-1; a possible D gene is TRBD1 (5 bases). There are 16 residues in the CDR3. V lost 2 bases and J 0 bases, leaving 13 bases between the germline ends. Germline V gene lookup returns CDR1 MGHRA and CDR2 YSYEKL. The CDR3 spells CASSQYGGAMNTEAFF. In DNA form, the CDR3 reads TGCGCCAGCAGCCAATATGGCGGGGCCATGAACACTGAAGCTTTCTTT.